Below, 20 T cell receptor beta chains from the same sample are listed, as sequenced in a study of blood T cell repertoires in COVID-19. The repertoire was sequenced with immunoSEQ multiplex PCR; TCRdb's copy has only in-frame clones and lacks some. Of some 350,000 clones in the sample, about 93% are singletons; the top ten hold more than 3%. The sequenced material came from peripheral blood. All receptors come from a woman in her late teens or twenties who had recovered from COVID-19.

The chain combines TRBV1 with TRBJ2-5; the table's D call TRBD1 went unverified against the DNA. TRBV1 constitutes a pseudogene. The length of the CDR3 is 16 residues. CDR3 protein: CTSSQPAPTGEETQYF. In DNA, the CDR3 is TGCACCAGCAGCCAACCCGCCCCGACAGGGGAAGAGACCCAGTACTTC.

The chain is built from TRBV7-2 and TRBJ2-7, with TRBD1 matching 9 bases. The CDR3 contains 15 residues. Germline values: CDR1 SGHTA, CDR2 FQGNSA. The V segment lost 3 bases and the J segment 1 base; nucleotides outside the gene matches: 4. Here the CDR3 DNA reads TGTGCCAGCAGCTTGAGACAGGGGGTTTCCTACGAGCAGTACGTC. Translation: CASSLRQGVSYEQYV.

The rearrangement uses TRBV6-2 or TRBV6-3 and TRBJ2-7; D may be TRBD1 (6 bases). Deletions cut 0 bases from V and 4 bases from J, with 7 bases between. Germline V lookup: CDR1 MNHEY, CDR2 SVGEGT. The CDR3 contains 13 residues. The CDR3 protein is CASSYSRGYEQYV. CDR3 sequence (DNA): TGTGCCAGCAGTTACTCAAGGGGGTACGAGCAGTACGTC.

CDR3 residues: CASSTDTGELFF. As DNA, the CDR3 is TGTGCCAGCAGCACAGATACCGGGGAGCTGTTTTTT. The chain couples TRBV3-1 (or the pseudogene TRBV3-2) to TRBJ2-2; D unclear. Trimming pared 5 bases from V and 5 bases from J, leaving 6 bases between. Germline values: CDR1 LGHDT, CDR2 YNNKEL (reference sequence). The CDR3 has 12 amino acids.

The chain recombines TRBV5-1 with TRBJ2-1, with D perhaps TRBD2 (5 bases). CDR3 length equals 14 residues. Germline assignment: CDR1 SGHRS and CDR2 YFSETQ. With 0 bases removed from V and 6 bases from J, the gap between germline ends came to 10 bases. This CDR3 is CASSLGLRVNEQFF. The CDR3 DNA reads TGCGCCAGCAGCTTGGGACTGAGGGTCAATGAGCAGTTCTTC.

The CDR3, as DNA: TGTGCCAGCAGGCCTTTAGCGGGAGGGCCTGATACGCAGTATTTT. Translated, it gives CASRPLAGGPDTQYF. The rearrangement links TRBV6-2 or TRBV6-3 to TRBJ2-3; 11 nucleotides align to TRBD2. Trimming at V came to 6 bases and at J to 6 bases, leaving 8 bases not matched to a gene. Germline CDR1 and CDR2: MNHEY and SVGEGT. The CDR3 contains 15 residues.

The chain is built from TRBV18 and TRBJ1-4, with D perhaps matching TRBD1 (5 bases). The CDR3 is made up of 16 amino acids. CDR1 is KGHSH, CDR2 LQKENI, per germline. The germline V and J ends were trimmed by 5 bases and 0 bases, with 13 bases remaining between them. The CDR3 region is CASSANRISTNEKLFF. CDR3 nucleotides: TGTGCCAGCTCAGCAAACAGGATCTCAACTAATGAAAAACTGTTTTTT.

V usage is TRBV29-1 and J usage is TRBJ1-2; maybe TRBD1 (6 bases). Germline CDR1 reads SQVTM; CDR2 reads ANQGSEA. The CDR3 sequence is 18 residues long. V was shortened by 3 bases and J by 4 bases, with 27 bases between the two germline ends. The CDR3, as DNA: TGCAGCGTTGATAAAGGGGTGACAGGATCCCTCGTTGGCTATGGCTACACCTTC. Translation gives CSVDKGVTGSLVGYGYTF.

The gene calls are TRBV9 and TRBJ2-1, with D possibly matching TRBD2 (5 bases). Trimming removed 3 bases from V and 2 bases from J, with 15 bases in between. The CDR3 length is 16 residues. Germline lookup yields CDR1 SGDLS and CDR2 YYNGEE. The CDR3: CASSALLASTYNEQFF. The DNA of the CDR3 is TGTGCCAGCAGCGCCCTTTTGGCTAGCACCTACAATGAGCAGTTCTTC.

The chain is built from TRBV5-5 and TRBJ1-5, with no clear D. V lost 0 bases, J lost 2 bases, and 9 bases lay in between. Germline V lookup: CDR1 SGHKS, CDR2 YYEKEE (reference sequence). The CDR3 consists of 15 residues. The CDR3 protein is CASSLATYGNQPQHF. The CDR3 bases are TGTGCCAGCAGCTTGGCAACCTATGGCAATCAGCCCCAGCATTTT. The whole variable domain, remainder taken from reference TRBV5-5 and TRBJ1-5, is DAGVTQSPTHLIKTRGQQVTLRCSPISGHKSVSWYQQVLGQGPQFIFQYYEKEERGRGNFPDRFSARQFPNYSSELNVNALLLGDSALYLCASSLATYGNQPQHFGDGTRLSIL.

The chain has TRBV6-2 or TRBV6-3 and TRBJ2-7; 7 bases map to TRBD1. This CDR3 has 17 amino acids. Germline CDR1 is MNHEY and CDR2 is SVGEGT. V shed 4 bases, J shed 9 bases, and the junction held 21 bases outside the gene matches. CDR3 nucleotide sequence: TGTGCCAGCAGTTCAAGGGGAGACAGGGACCGCCTTTTAGGGCAGTACGTC. Translation gives CASSSRGDRDRLLGQYV.

The V gene is TRBV6-2 or TRBV6-3, the J gene TRBJ1-5; D uncertain. Per germline, CDR1 MNHEY and CDR2 SVGEGT. The V and J ends lost 2 bases and 7 bases respectively, with 21 bases between them. The CDR3 loop spans 17 amino acids. CDR3 amino acids: CASSYREKNTDRQPQHF. Written as DNA, the CDR3 is TGTGCCAGCAGTTACCGGGAGAAGAACACGGACCGACAGCCCCAGCATTTT.

This CDR3 is CASSPRRDYQPQHF. The CDR3 DNA is TGTGCCAGCTCACCACGGCGAGACTATCAGCCCCAGCATTTT. The genes are TRBV18 and TRBJ1-5; D uncertain. The V and J ends lost 1 base and 5 bases respectively, with 9 bases between them. The CDR3 length is 14 residues. CDR1 and CDR2 from the germline V gene are KGHSH and LQKENI.

The chain has TRBV24-1 and TRBJ2-2; D might be TRBD2 (6 bases). Between the trimmed V and J ends, which lost 9 bases and 5 bases, there was a span of 15 bases. CDR3 length equals 14 residues. Germline V gives CDR1 KGHDR, CDR2 SFDVKD. CDR3 sequence reads: CATRGKPGTGELFF. The CDR3, as DNA: TGTGCCACCCGCGGGAAGCCGGGGACCGGGGAGCTGTTTTTT.

The chain couples TRBV14 to TRBJ1-3, with D possibly matching TRBD1 (5 bases). Germline V CDR1 and CDR2: SGHDN, FVKESK. The CDR3 runs 16 residues. Trimming left V 0 bases short and J 2 bases short, with 11 bases between. This chain's CDR3 is CASSQDGPRAGNTIYF. The CDR3 nucleotides are TGTGCCAGCAGCCAAGATGGCCCCAGGGCTGGAAACACCATATATTTT.

This clone is a singleton in its sample. The chain combines TRBV6-5 with TRBJ1-3, with D possibly being TRBD1 (5 bases). Trimming cost V 8 bases and J 5 bases, with 16 bases left between them. From germline, CDR1 is MNHEY and CDR2 SVGAGI. The CDR3 is 14 amino acids. The CDR3 reads CASRVAGGRNTIYF. DNA of the CDR3: TGTGCCAGCCGCGTGGCCGGGGGGAGAAACACCATATATTTT.

The chain uses TRBV3-1 (or the pseudogene TRBV3-2) and TRBJ2-1; TRBD2 agrees at 7 bases. Germline CDR1 LGHDT, CDR2 YNNKEL (reference sequence). This CDR3 has 16 residues. V gave up 1 base and J gave up 2 bases; unmatched junction bases: 5. The CDR3 sequence: CASSQALGRTYNEQFF. DNA of the CDR3: TGTGCCAGCAGCCAAGCTCTCGGGAGGACCTACAATGAGCAGTTCTTC.

This chain links TRBV18 with TRBJ1-2; D gene ambiguous. V lost 1 base and J lost 8, with 17 bases in between. Germline V gives CDR1 KGHSH, CDR2 LQKENI. There are 15 residues in the CDR3. The DNA of the CDR3 is TGTGCCAGCTCACCACTCACGGACCGGGGAGGAGGCTACACCTTC. Its translation is CASSPLTDRGGGYTF.

This chain connects TRBV30 to TRBJ1-1; tentatively, D is TRBD1 (5 bases). The V gene's germline CDR1 is GTSNPN and CDR2 SVGIG (reference sequence). Trimming pared 5 bases from V and 3 bases from J, leaving 16 bases between. There are 14 residues in the CDR3. CDR3 in DNA: TGTGCCTGGTCAGACCTACAAGGGGACACTGAAGCTTTCTTT. This sequence encodes CAWSDLQGDTEAFF.

The chain couples TRBV19 to TRBJ2-1, with D possibly matching TRBD2 (6 bases). Germline assignment: CDR1 LNHDA and CDR2 SQIVND (reference sequence). Trimming took off 0 bases at V and 3 bases at J, with 12 bases between the two ends. The CDR3 is 16 amino acids. In nucleotides, the CDR3 is TGTGCCAGTAGTATAGATCGGGACTCTGACTACAATGAGCAGTTCTTC. This translates into CASSIDRDSDYNEQFF.